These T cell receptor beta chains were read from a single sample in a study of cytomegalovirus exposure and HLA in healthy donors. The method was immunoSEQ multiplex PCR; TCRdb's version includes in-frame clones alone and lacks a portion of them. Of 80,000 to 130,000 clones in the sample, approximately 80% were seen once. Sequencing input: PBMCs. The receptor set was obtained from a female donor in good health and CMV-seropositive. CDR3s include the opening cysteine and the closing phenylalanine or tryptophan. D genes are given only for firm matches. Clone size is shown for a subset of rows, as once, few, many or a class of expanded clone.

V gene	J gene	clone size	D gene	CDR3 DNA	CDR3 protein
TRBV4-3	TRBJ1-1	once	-	TGCGCCAGCAGCCAAGAAGGCAGGGAGAACACTGAAGCTTTCTTT	CASSQEGRENTEAFF
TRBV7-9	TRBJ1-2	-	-	TGTGCCAGCAGCTTATCCGGGGGTGGCTATGGCTACACCTTC	CASSLSGGGYGYTF
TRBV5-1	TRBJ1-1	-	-	TGCGCCAGCAGATTTTCGACAGGGAACACTGAAGCTTTCTTT	CASRFSTGNTEAFF
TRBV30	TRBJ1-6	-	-	TGTGCCTGTAAGTCACAGGGTCTGGGTTCACCCCTCCACTTT	CACKSQGLGSPLHF
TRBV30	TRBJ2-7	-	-	TGTGCCTGGAGTAAGACAGTCCCCAACGAGCAGTACTTC	CAWSKTVPNEQYF
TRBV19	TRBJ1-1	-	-	TGTGCCAGTAGTATAGTAGATAACACTGAAGCTTTCTTT	CASSIVDNTEAFF
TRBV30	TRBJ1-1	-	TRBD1	TGTGCCTGGAGTGTACAGGGGGCGATGGGTGGGGGCACTGAAGCTTTCTTT	CAWSVQGAMGGGTEAFF
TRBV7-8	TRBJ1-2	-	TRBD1	TGTGCCAGCAGCCTGGGGGCTGTGGACAGGGAATATGGCTACACCTTC	CASSLGAVDREYGYTF
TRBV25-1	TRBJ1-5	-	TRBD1	TGTGCCAGCAGTGAATGCGGACAGGGCCTCAATCAGCCCCAGCATTTT	CASSECGQGLNQPQHF
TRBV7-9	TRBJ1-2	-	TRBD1	TGTTCCAGCACCTCGACAGGGGGGTTGGACGGCTACACCTTC	CSSTSTGGLDGYTF
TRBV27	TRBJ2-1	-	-	TGTGCCAGTGAGCGGAACAATGAGCAGTTCTTC	CASERNNEQFF
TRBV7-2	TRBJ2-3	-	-	TGTGCCAGCAGTCGCTATGGCACAGATACGCAGTATTTT	CASSRYGTDTQYF
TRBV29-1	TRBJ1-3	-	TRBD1	TGCAGCGCCGGGACAGGCGGAAACACCATATATTTT	CSAGTGGNTIYF
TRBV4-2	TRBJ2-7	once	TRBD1	TGTGCCAGCAGCCACGCAACAGGGGCTGAGCCCTACGAGCAGTACTTC	CASSHATGAEPYEQYF
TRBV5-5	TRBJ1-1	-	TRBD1	TGTGCCAGCAGCCCGGACAGGGGCTCCAAGGGGACTGAAGCTTTCTTT	CASSPDRGSKGTEAFF
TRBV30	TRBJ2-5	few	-	TGTGCCTGGATGGCGACTCAAGAGACCCAGTACTTC	CAWMATQETQYF
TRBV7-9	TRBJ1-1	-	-	TGTGCCAGCAGCTTCCAGGGAGGCACTGAAGCTTTCTTT	CASSFQGGTEAFF
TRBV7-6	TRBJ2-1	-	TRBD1	TGTGCCAGCAGACAAGAGGACAGGGCTAGCAATGAGCAGTTCTTC	CASRQEDRASNEQFF
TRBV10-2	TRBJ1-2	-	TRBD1	TGCGCCAGCCAATTCACAGGGGGTTATGGCTACACCTTC	CASQFTGGYGYTF
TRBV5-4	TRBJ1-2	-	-	TGTGCCAGCAGTGACAAAGGGGGGGGAGGCTACACCTTC	CASSDKGGGGYTF
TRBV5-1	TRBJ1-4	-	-	TGCGCCAGCAGCCAACGTGGGGAGCCGGCTAATGAAAAACTGTTTTTT	CASSQRGEPANEKLFF
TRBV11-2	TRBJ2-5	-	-	TGTGCCAGCACACTGGGCCCGGATCCTCAAGAGACCCAGTACTTC	CASTLGPDPQETQYF
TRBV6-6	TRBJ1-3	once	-	TGTGCCAGCAGTTACTCTGGGGGGAACACCATATATTTT	CASSYSGGNTIYF
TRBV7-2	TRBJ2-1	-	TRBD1	TGTGCCAGCAGCTCGGACAGGGCAAGTGAGCAGTTCTTC	CASSSDRASEQFF
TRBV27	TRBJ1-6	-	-	TGTGCCAGCAGTTCTACCACCCAATCACCCCTCCACTTT	CASSSTTQSPLHF
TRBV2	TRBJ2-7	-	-	TGTGCCAGCAACCCCCGGCAGGGTCCCTACGAGCAGTACTTC	CASNPRQGPYEQYF
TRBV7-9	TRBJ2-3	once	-	TGTGCCAGCAGCTTGCAGGGGCTAGTCACAGATACGCAGTATTTT	CASSLQGLVTDTQYF
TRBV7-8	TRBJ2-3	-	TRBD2	TGTGCCAGCAGCCCAAGAGCGGGGGGGTACCTCCGGACGCAGTATTTT	CASSPRAGGYLRTQYF
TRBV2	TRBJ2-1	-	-	TGTGCCAGCCGTCCCGGGAGTTCCTACAATGAGCAGTTCTTC	CASRPGSSYNEQFF
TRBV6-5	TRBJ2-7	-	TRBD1	TGTGCCACCAAGCCCGACAGGGAGACCTACGAGCAGTACTTC	CATKPDRETYEQYF
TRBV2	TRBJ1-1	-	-	TGTGCCAGCAGTGGTTCAGGCAGTTTTGAAGCTTTCTTT	CASSGSGSFEAFF
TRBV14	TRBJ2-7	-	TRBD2	TGTGCCAGCAGCCGGGGGGGATTTAGCGGTTCCTCCTACGAGCAGTACTTC	CASSRGGFSGSSYEQYF
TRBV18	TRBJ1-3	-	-	TGTGCCAGCTCACCACTTGCCACCAGCTCTGGAAACACCATATATTTT	CASSPLATSSGNTIYF
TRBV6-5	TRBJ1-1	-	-	TGTGCCAGCAGTTACTCGGGGCTGACTGAAGCTTTCTTT	CASSYSGLTEAFF
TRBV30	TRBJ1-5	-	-	TGTGCCTGGACAGGGGATCGGGGATCGAATCAGCCCCAGCATTTT	CAWTGDRGSNQPQHF
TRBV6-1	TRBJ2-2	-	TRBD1	TGTGCCAGCAGGGCGGACAGGGGGCGCGGCGGGGAGCTGTTTTTT	CASRADRGRGGELFF
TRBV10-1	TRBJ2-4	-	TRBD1	TGCGCCAGCAGTCAGGCCAGGACAGGGGCCAAAAACATTCAGTACTTC	CASSQARTGAKNIQYF
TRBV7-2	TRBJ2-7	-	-	TGTGCCAGCAGCCCTCAGGGTGGGGAGCAGTACTTC	CASSPQGGEQYF
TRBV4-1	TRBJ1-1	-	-	TGCGCCAGCAGCCAAGGGGGTGGGGGCCTGGGCACTGAAGCTTTCTTT	CASSQGGGGLGTEAFF
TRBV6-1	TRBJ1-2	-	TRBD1	TGTGCCACCCTGGGGACAGGGCGAGGCTACACCTTC	CATLGTGRGYTF
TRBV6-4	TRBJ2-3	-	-	TGTGCCAGCAGTGACTCAGCCACAGATACGCAGTATTTT	CASSDSATDTQYF
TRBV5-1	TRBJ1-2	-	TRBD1	TGCGCCAGCAGCTCCGGGACAGGGTTATCCTATGGCTACACCTTC	CASSSGTGLSYGYTF
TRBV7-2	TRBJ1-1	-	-	TGTGCCAGCAGCTTAAGCTCCGGATACGGGGGGAACACTGAAGCTTTCTTT	CASSLSSGYGGNTEAFF
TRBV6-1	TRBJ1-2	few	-	TGTGCCAGCCGCCCCGAGACAGGAGGAGTTAATGGCTACACCTTC	CASRPETGGVNGYTF
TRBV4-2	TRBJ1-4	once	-	TGTGCCAGCAGCCCAGGGGCAACTAATGAAAAACTGTTTTTT	CASSPGATNEKLFF
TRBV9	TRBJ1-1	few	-	TGTGCCAGCAGCGTAGGCGCACTCAAGCGGAACACTGAAGCTTTCTTT	CASSVGALKRNTEAFF
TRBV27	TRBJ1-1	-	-	TGTGCCAGCAGCCTCGGGCCGGACTCTGAAGCTTTCTTT	CASSLGPDSEAFF
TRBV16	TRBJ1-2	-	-	TGTGCCAGCAGCCAAGTCTCGGGCGGGAAGAACTATGGCTACACCTTC	CASSQVSGGKNYGYTF
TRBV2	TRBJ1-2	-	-	TGTGCCAGCAGTGATTTGGGGGGACCAACCATTCCCTATGGCTACACCTTC	CASSDLGGPTIPYGYTF
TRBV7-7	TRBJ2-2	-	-	TGTGCCAGCAGCTTAGTATTCTCCGGGAAGCTGTTTTTT	CASSLVFSGKLFF
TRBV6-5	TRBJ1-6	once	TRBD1	TGTGCCAGCAGTGACAGGGGTTCACCCCTCCACTTT	CASSDRGSPLHF
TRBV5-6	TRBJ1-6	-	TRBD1	TGTGCCAGCAGCTTGGCTCAGGGGGTTAATTCACCCCTCCACTTT	CASSLAQGVNSPLHF
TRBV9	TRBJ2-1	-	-	TGTGCCAGCAGCGTAGAAATTAGCGAAGTCTACAATGAGCAGTTCTTC	CASSVEISEVYNEQFF
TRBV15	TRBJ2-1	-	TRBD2	TGTGCCACCAGCAGACAACTAGCGATCCCCCACAATGAGCAGTTCTTC	CATSRQLAIPHNEQFF
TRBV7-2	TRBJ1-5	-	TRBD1	TGTGCCAGCAGCCCAGACAGGGTGGGTCAGCCCCAGCATTTT	CASSPDRVGQPQHF